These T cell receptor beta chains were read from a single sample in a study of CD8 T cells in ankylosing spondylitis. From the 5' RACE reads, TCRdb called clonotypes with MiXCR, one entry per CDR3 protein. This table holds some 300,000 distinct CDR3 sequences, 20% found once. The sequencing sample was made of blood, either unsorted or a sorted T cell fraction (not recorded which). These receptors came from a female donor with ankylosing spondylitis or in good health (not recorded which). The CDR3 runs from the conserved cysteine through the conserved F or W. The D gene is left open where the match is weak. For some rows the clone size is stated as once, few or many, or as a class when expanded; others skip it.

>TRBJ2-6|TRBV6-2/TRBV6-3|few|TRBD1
TGTGCCAGCAGTCCCCGGGACAGGGTTCGCTCTGGGGCCAACGTCCTGACTTTC
CASSPRDRVRSGANVLTF
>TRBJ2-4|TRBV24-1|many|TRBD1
TGTGCCACCAGCGGACAGGGAGAGTTAGCCAAAAACATTCAGTACTTC
CATSGQGELAKNIQYF
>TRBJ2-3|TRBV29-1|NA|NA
TGCAGCGTCTCGGGGGAGAGAACAGATACGCAGTATTTT
CSVSGERTDTQYF
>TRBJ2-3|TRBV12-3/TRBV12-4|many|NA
TGTGCCAGCAGTCCCCAGGGTGGGGGAATAAGAAGCACAGATACGCAGTATTTT
CASSPQGGGIRSTDTQYF
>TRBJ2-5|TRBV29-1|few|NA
TGCAGCGCCCTTGGGGGGTCAGCGGGCAGTTCAGAGACCCAGTACTTC
CSALGGSAGSSETQYF
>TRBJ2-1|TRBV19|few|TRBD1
TGTGCCAGTAGTGGACAGGCCCATCAGGTGAATGAGCAGTTCTTC
CASSGQAHQVNEQFF
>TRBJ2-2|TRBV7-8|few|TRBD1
TGTGCCAGCCGTTTAACCGGGACAGGGGACACCGGGGAGCTGTTTTTT
CASRLTGTGDTGELFF
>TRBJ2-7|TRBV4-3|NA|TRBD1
TGCCCCAGCAGCCAACTTGTAGGGACAGGGGTATACGAGCAGTACTTC
CPSSQLVGTGVYEQYF
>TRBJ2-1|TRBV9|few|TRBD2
TGTGCCAGCAGCGCCAAGCGGGAGTTGACCTACAATGAGCAGTTCTTC
CASSAKRELTYNEQFF
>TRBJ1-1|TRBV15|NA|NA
TGTGCCACCAGCAGAGAGGGCCTGGGGACTGAAGCTTTCTTT
CATSREGLGTEAFF
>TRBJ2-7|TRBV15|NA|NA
TGTGCCACCAGCAGAGAAGGGCGAAGGGGAGACGAGCAGTACTTC
CATSREGRRGDEQYF
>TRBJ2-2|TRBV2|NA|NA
TGTGCCAGCAGTGAATCCAGGACCAGCGGGGGGGAGCTGTTTTTT
CASSESRTSGGELFF
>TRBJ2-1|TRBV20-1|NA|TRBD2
TGCAGTGCTATACCTAGCGGGAGATTGCGAAATGAGCAGTTCTTC
CSAIPSGRLRNEQFF
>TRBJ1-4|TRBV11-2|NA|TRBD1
TGTGCCAGCAGCTTAGTGGCGGGACAGGGAGAAAAACTGTTTTTT
CASSLVAGQGEKLFF
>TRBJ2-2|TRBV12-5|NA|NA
TGTGCTAGTGGTTTGGGAGGGTTTGGCGGGGAGCCGTTTTTT
CASGLGGFGGEPFF
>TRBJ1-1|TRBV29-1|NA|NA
TGCAGCGGGGGGGGCGCTGAAGCTTTCTTT
CSGGGAEAFF
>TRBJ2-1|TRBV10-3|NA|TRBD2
TGTGCCATCAGTCTAGCGGGATCAAACAATGAGCAGTTCTTC
CAISLAGSNNEQFF
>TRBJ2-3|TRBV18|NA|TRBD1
TGTGCCAGCTCACGCCGGACAGGGATGGCCGATACGCAGTATTTT
CASSRRTGMADTQYF
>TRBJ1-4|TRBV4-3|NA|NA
TGCGCCAGCAGCCAAGATAGCCCAGCGGGGCGGAGAAAACTGTTTTTT
CASSQDSPAGRRKLFF
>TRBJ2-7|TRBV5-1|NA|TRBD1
TGCGCCAGCAGCATCGGGACAGGCCACTACGAGCAGTACTTC
CASSIGTGHYEQYF
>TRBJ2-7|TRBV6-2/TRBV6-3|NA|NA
TGTGCCAGCAGGAGGAGTAATTCCTACGAGCAGTACTTC
CASRRSNSYEQYF
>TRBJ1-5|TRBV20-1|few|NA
TGCAGTGCTAGAGATGGGCGGAATAGCAATCAGCCCCAGCATTTT
CSARDGRNSNQPQHF
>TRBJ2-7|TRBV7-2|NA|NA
TGTGCCAGCAAAGTTTCATCAGTCACCTACGAGCAGTACTTC
CASKVSSVTYEQYF
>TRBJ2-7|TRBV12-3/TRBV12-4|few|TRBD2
TGTGCCAGCAGTTTAGAACTAGCGGGAACCTACGAGCAGTACTTC
CASSLELAGTYEQYF
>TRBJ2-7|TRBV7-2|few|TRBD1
TGTGCCAGCAGCTGGGACAGGGGGCAGTACGAGCAGTACTTC
CASSWDRGQYEQYF
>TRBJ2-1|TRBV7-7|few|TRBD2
TGTGCTAGCAGGATAGCGGGAGGGCAGTTCTTC
CASRIAGGQFF
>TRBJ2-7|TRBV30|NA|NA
TGTGCCTGGAGTGTTACGGCGGGGCGGGGCGAGCAGTACTTC
CAWSVTAGRGEQYF